This T cell receptor (beta chain) originates from a study of vaccination effects on CD4 cells after COVID-19. Study-level background: Each participant was given two doses of one vaccine (BNT162b2 or mRNA-1273). Study conclusions and caveats: The study found marked clonal contraction of infection- and vaccine-induced clones late after vaccination.

CDR1 and CDR2 (germline): LNHDA, SQIVND (reference sequence). This CDR3 has 14 amino acids. V lost 3 bases and J 4 bases, leaving 11 bases between the germline ends. Clones were read by immunoSEQ multiplex PCR, and TCRdb kept only the in-frame ones, dropping some. The sample records tens of thousands of clones, roughly 76% being singletons. On this clone itself: Its target is not known.

Antigen-specific CD4+ T cell clonotypes were called by their expansion after viral peptide-pool culture in ViraFEST. Cultured cells yielded isolated CD4+ T cells after approximately nine days. Each vaccine recipient was nucleocapsid antibody negative and had no prior SARS-CoV-2 infection. Cultures had half their medium replaced with IL-2 medium on days 3 and 7. The chain is built from TRBV19 and TRBJ2-3; possible D gene TRBD2, 6 bases. This specimen consisted of CD4+ T cells from PBMCs cultured with SARS-CoV-2 spike peptides, obtained before COVID-19 vaccination. The TCR comes from a human donor who received a COVID-19 vaccine. CDR3 region: CASSIGASADTQYF. The CDR3, as DNA: TGTGCCAGTAGTATCGGGGCTAGCGCAGATACGCAGTATTTT.